The T cell receptor beta chain under discussion was sequenced for a study of blood T cells in healthy people across ages. Study findings and constraints: In these data, TCR beta diversity tracked strongly with naive T cell percentage. Fewer expanded clones and more diversity marked long-lived versus aged donors.

This CDR3 has 13 amino acids. CDR1 PRHDT and CDR2 FYEKMQ come from the germline V gene (reference sequence). V lost 8 bases and J 6 bases, leaving 16 bases between the germline ends. A remark on this clonotype: Its antigen is not known.

Around 10 milliliters was the volume of peripheral blood drawn from each donor. A second PCR of 7 to 11 cycles used a sample-barcoded 5' primer and a J-beta primer mix. Every cDNA was tagged by a template-switch adaptor with 12 random nucleotides. MiXCR was run by TCRdb on the 5' RACE reads, yielding one entry per CDR3 protein. The table lists roughly 1.4 million distinct CDR3 sequences, 59% of them singletons. The J gene is TRBJ1-2, the V gene TRBV13; TRBD1 might be the D (6 bases). This TCR was recovered from a man between 18 and 35 years old in good health. The sample was blood. The DNA for the CDR3 is TGTGCCAGCTCCGGTCGGACAGTGGATGGCTACACCTTC. It is translated as CASSGRTVDGYTF.